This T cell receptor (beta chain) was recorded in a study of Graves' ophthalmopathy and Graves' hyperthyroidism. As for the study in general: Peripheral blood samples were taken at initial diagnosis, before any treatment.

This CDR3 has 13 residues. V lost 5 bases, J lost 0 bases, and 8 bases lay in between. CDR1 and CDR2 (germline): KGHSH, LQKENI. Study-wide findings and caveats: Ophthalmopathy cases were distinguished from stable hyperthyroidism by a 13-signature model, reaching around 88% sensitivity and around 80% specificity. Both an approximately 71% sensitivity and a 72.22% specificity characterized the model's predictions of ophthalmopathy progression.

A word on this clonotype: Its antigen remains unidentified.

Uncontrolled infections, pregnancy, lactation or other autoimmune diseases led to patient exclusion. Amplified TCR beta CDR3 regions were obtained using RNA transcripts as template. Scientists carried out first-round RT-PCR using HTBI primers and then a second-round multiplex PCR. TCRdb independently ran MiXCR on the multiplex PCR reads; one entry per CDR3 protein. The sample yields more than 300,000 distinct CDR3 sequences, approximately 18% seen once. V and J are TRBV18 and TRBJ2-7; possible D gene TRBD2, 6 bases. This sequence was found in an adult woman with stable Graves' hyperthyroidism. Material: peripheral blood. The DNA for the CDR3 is TGTGCCAGCTCAGGCGGGGTCTCCTACGAGCAGTACGTC. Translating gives CASSGGVSYEQYV.